The clone carrying this T cell receptor (beta chain) has more than one count but fewer than ten. What it binds is unknown. V was clipped by 7 bases and J by 2 bases, with 19 bases between them. This CDR3 contains 15 residues. Germline values: CDR1 SQVTM, CDR2 ANQGSEA. The data stem from a study of blood T cells in healthy people across ages. The study's findings and limits: Observed TCR beta diversity per million T cells went down as age went up. This fall followed a roughly linear course with age. PBMCs went unsorted, and a conclusive naive versus antigen-experienced comparison was therefore prevented. Investigators treated diversity estimates from one million T cells as underestimates.

PCR was performed a second time for about 6 to 12 cycles using a sample-barcoded 5' primer and a J-beta primer mix. TCRdb used MiXCR to reprocess the 5' RACE reads, holding one entry per CDR3 protein. The table records over 1,300,000 distinct CDR3 sequences, 45% to 70% of them present only once. Sequencing was performed on blood. The sequence derives from a man between 18 and 35 years old in good health. The chain employs TRBV29-1 and TRBJ2-3; D tentatively fits TRBD1 or TRBD2 (5 bases each). CDR3 amino acids: CSAQGGTGFTDTQYF. CDR3 coding DNA: TGCAGCGCTCAAGGAGGAACAGGATTCACAGATACGCAGTATTTT.